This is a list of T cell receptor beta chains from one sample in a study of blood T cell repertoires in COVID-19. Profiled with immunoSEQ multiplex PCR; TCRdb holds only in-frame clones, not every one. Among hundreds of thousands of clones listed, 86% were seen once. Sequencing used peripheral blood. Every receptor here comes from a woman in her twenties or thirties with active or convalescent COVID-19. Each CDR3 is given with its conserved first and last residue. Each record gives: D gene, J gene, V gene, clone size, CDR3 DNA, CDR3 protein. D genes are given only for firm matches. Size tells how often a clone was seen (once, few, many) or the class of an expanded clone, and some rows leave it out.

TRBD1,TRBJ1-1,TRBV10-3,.,TGTGCCATCAGTGGGAATACAGGGGCCGCTGAAGCTTTCTTT,CAISGNTGAAEAFF
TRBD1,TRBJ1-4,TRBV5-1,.,TGCGCCAGCAGCCTAGGGACAGGGAGCCCTAATGAAAAACTGTTTTTT,CASSLGTGSPNEKLFF
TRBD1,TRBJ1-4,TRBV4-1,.,TGCGCCAGCAGCCAAATCCTAGGGGGCGGAGGTGAAAAACTGTTTTTT,CASSQILGGGGEKLFF
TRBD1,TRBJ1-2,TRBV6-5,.,TGTGCCAGCGCTCCGGGACAGGGGGCTCATGGCTACACCTTC,CASAPGQGAHGYTF
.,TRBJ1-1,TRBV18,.,TGTGCCAGCTCACCCGGACAGTCTGAAGCTTTCTTT,CASSPGQSEAFF
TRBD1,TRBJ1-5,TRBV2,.,TGTGCCAGCAGTGGGACAGGGGGACAGCCCCAGCATTTT,CASSGTGGQPQHF
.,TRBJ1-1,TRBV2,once,TGTGCCAGCAGTGACGGGTTATCCCCTGAAGCTTTCTTT,CASSDGLSPEAFF
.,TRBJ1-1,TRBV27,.,TGTGCCACCGCTCCAACGGGCCGGAGGAATGAAGCTTTCTTT,CATAPTGRRNEAFF
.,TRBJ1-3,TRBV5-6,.,TGTGCCAGCAGCCGGCCCCAGGGGAGTGGAAACACCATATATTTT,CASSRPQGSGNTIYF
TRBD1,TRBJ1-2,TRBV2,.,TGTGCCAGCAGTAGGACAGGAACTAACTATGGCTACACCTTC,CASSRTGTNYGYTF
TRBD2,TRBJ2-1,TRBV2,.,TGTGCCAGCAGTTACGGGAGGGCTGGCAATGAGCAGTTCTTC,CASSYGRAGNEQFF
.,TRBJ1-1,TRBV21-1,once,TGTGCCAGCAGCAAAGGGACAGGGGGCCGGAAGAACACTGAAGCTTTCTTT,CASSKGTGGRKNTEAFF
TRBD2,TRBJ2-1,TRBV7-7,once,TGTGCCAGCAGCTTAGGGACTAGCGGGGGCAATGAGCAGTTCTTC,CASSLGTSGGNEQFF
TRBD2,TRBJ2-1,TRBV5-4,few,TGTGCCAGCAGCTTCGGACTAGCGGGAGGCAGGGCGCAGTTCTTC,CASSFGLAGGRAQFF
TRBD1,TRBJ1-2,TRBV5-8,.,TGTGCCAGCAGCCCGGGACAGGGACCACATAACTATGGCTACACCTTC,CASSPGQGPHNYGYTF
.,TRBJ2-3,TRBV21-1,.,TGTGCCAGCATGGGACTAGCGGGATGCCCAGATACGCAGTATTTT,CASMGLAGCPDTQYF
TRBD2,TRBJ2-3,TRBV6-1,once,TGTGCCAGCAGTGGACTAGCGGGAGAAGACCCCACAGATACGCAGTATTTT,CASSGLAGEDPTDTQYF
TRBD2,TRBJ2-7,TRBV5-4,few,TGTGCCAGCAGCATTAGCGGGAGTGTGTACGAGCAGTACTTC,CASSISGSVYEQYF
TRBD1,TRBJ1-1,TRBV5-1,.,TGCGCCAGCAGCTTGTGGGTGACAGGGGTAGGGGTCCCTGAAGCTTTCTTT,CASSLWVTGVGVPEAFF
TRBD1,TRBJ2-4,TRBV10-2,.,TGCGCCAGCAGTGAAGACAACGATTTACAGGGGGCAACATACTTC,CASSEDNDLQGATYF
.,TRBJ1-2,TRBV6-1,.,TGTGCCAGCAGTGAACAGGGGACCCACTGGTCCCGGTATGGCTACACCTTC,CASSEQGTHWSRYGYTF
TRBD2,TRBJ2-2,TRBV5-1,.,TGCGCCAGCAGCCCGTTCTTGGGGACTAGCGGAGGTCGTAGCACCGGGGAGCTGTTTTTT,CASSPFLGTSGGRSTGELFF
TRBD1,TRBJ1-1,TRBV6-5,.,TGTGCCAGCAGTTCCTCGGACAGGCCACCCGAAGCTTTCTTT,CASSSSDRPPEAFF
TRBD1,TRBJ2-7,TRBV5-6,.,TGTGCCAGCAGCTTGAGGGTCGGGACAGGGGTCTACGAGCAGTACTTC,CASSLRVGTGVYEQYF
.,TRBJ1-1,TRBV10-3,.,TGTGCCATCAGTGAGTCTGGTCAGGGGCCTTACTTT,CAISESGQGPYF
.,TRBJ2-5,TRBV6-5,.,TGTGCCAGCAAGGGAGAAGAGACCCAGTACTTC,CASKGEETQYF
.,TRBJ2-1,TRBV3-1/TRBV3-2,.,TGTGCCAGCAGCCTTGACAGCCACAATGAGCAGTTCTTC,CASSLDSHNEQFF
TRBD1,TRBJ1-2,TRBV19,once,TGTGCCAGTAGTACTACTATCCCGACAGGGGTCGGCTACACCTTC,CASSTTIPTGVGYTF
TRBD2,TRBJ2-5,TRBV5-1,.,TGCGCCAGCACCTCCGGGACTAGCGGGAGAGAGACCCAGTACTTC,CASTSGTSGRETQYF
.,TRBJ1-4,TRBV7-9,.,TGTGCCAGCAGCTCCCTCGACACCTCGGAAAAACTGTTTTTT,CASSSLDTSEKLFF
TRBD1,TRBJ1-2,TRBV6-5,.,TGTGCCAGCACCCAGGGGGACAGGATCTATGGCTACACCTTC,CASTQGDRIYGYTF
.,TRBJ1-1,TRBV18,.,TGTGCCAGCTCACCGTGGGGGGGCGAAGCTTTCTTT,CASSPWGGEAFF
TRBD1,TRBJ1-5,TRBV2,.,TGTGCCAGCAACCAGCAGGGGGCATACAATCAGCCCCAGCATTTT,CASNQQGAYNQPQHF
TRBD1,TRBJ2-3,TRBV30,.,TGTGCCTGGCGACAGGGGGGGACAGATACGCAGTATTTT,CAWRQGGTDTQYF
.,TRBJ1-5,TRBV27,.,TGTGCCAGCAGTCCGATCGGGACTTTCAATCAGCCCCAGCATTTT,CASSPIGTFNQPQHF
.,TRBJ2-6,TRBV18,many,TGTGCCAGCTCACCTCAGACAGCTGGGGCCAACGTCCTGACTTTC,CASSPQTAGANVLTF
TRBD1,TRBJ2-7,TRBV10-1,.,TGCGCCAGCAGCACGAGGACAGGGACCTACGAGCAGTACTTC,CASSTRTGTYEQYF
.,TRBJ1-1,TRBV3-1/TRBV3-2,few,TGTGCCAGCAGCCAGCGAAGTGGGCGGAACACTGAAGCTTTCTTT,CASSQRSGRNTEAFF
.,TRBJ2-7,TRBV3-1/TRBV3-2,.,TGTGCCAGCAGCCAATATCCCTACGAGCAGTACTTC,CASSQYPYEQYF
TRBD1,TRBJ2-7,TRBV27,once,TGTGCCAGCAGGGACAGGTTAACCTACGAGCAGTACTTC,CASRDRLTYEQYF
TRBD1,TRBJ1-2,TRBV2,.,TGTGCCAGCAGGACGGACAACAACAGGGGCTCTGGCTACACCTTC,CASRTDNNRGSGYTF
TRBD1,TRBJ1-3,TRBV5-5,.,TGTGCCAGCAGCTTGTCAGCGGCCAGGGGGCAGGCTGGAAACACCATATATTTT,CASSLSAARGQAGNTIYF
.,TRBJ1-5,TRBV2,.,TGTGCCAGCAGAGACAGAAGTGAATTAAATCAGCCCCAGCATTTT,CASRDRSELNQPQHF
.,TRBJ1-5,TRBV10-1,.,TGCGCCAGCAGTGAGTCGGTAGGGCGCGGGGATCAGCCCCAGCATTTT,CASSESVGRGDQPQHF
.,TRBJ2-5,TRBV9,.,TGTGCCAGCAGCGTAGATAGAGAAGAGACCCAGTACTTC,CASSVDREETQYF
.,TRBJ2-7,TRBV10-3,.,TGTGCCATCAGTGAAGGATTACAGACCTACGAGCAGTACTTC,CAISEGLQTYEQYF
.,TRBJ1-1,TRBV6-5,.,TGTGCCAGCAAACGGACGGGGCGGGAAACTGAAGCTTTCTTT,CASKRTGRETEAFF
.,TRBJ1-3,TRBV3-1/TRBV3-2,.,TGTGCCAGCAGCCTTGGACAGTCCTCTGGAAACACCATATATTTT,CASSLGQSSGNTIYF
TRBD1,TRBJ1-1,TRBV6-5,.,TGTGCCAGTGGGACAGGGAGAGGCACTGAAGCTTTCTTT,CASGTGRGTEAFF